This TCR beta chain is from a study of T cell responses to AZD1222 COVID-19 vaccine. In regard to this clone: Its antigen is unknown.

There are 14 residues in the CDR3. V dropped 3 bases and J dropped 2 bases, with 8 bases sitting between them. Germline loops: CDR1 SNHLY, CDR2 FYNNEI. Findings and limits, study-wide: Baseline antibody screening turned up just a handful of seropositive AZD1222 recipients. CD4 TCRs linked to vaccination spanned spike, dominating at 160-218 and 743-854. A rise in Spike-specific TCR breadth and depth followed two AZD1222 doses. Most donors were white British, females outnumbered males, and clonal diversity was possibly underestimated.

The repertoire was sequenced with immunoSEQ multiplex PCR; TCRdb's copy has only in-frame clones and lacks some. Seen here are 90,000 to 150,000 clones, roughly 90% observed once, and the top ten hold approximately 2.6%. The chain uses TRBV2 and TRBJ1-5; D is undetermined. This specimen was peripheral blood, taken 28 days after the second AZD1222 dose. The sequence derives from an adult who received the AZD1222 COVID-19 vaccine. CDR3 DNA sequence: TGTGCCAGCAGTGACATTCGGGGCAATCAGCCCCAGCATTTT. Residues: CASSDIRGNQPQHF. Variable domain in full (rest from reference TRBV2 and TRBJ1-5): EPEVTQTPSHQVTQMGQEVILRCVPISNHLYFYWYRQILGQKVEFLVSFYNNEISEKSEIFDDQFSVERPDGSNFTLKIRSTKLEDSAMYFCASSDIRGNQPQHFGDGTRLSIL.